This T cell receptor (beta chain) comes out of a study of T cell changes during pregnancy in multiple sclerosis. The CDR3 has 14 amino acids. CDR1 and CDR2 from the germline V gene are KGHSH and LQKENI. The trim removed 4 bases at V and 1 base at J, leaving 2 bases unmatched. Sequenced by immunoSEQ multiplex PCR; TCRdb stores in-frame clones only, minus some. The data hold roughly 52,000 clones, with 75% to 90% observed a single time. This receptor was obtained from a female donor with multiple sclerosis, enrolled in a pregnancy study. The V gene is TRBV18, the J gene TRBJ2-5, with 8 nucleotides matching TRBD1. This sample comprised CD4+ T cells from peripheral blood mononuclear cells, obtained in the first trimester of pregnancy. The CDR3 loop is CASSRDRGQETQYF. In DNA form, the CDR3 reads TGTGCCAGCTCACGAGACAGGGGCCAAGAGACCCAGTACTTC.